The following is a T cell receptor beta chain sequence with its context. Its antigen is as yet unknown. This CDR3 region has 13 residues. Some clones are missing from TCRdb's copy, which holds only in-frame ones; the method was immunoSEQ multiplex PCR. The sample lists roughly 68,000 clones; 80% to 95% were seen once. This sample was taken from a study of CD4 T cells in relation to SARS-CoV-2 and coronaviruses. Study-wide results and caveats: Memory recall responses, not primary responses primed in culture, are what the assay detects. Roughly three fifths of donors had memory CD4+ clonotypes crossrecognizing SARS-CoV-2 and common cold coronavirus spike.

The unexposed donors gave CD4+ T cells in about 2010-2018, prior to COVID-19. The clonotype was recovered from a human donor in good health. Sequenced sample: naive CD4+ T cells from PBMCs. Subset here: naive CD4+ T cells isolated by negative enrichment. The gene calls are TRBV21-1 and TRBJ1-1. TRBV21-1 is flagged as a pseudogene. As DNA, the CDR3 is TGTGCCAGCAGCAAAGGGGGACCCAAGGAAGCTTTCTTT. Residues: CASSKGGPKEAFF.